The clone carrying this T cell receptor beta chain appeared once. Likely a read error: the CDR3 ends without its conserved phenylalanine or tryptophan. The DNA is left out, because the CDR3 cannot be placed on it with certainty; the CDR3 is given as TCRdb lists it. Germline V gene lookup returns CDR1 MNHNY and CDR2 SVGAGI (reference sequence). The CDR3 spans 13 amino acids, including both terminal residues. Production of TCR beta cDNA used 500 ng total RNA together with a constant-region primer. Libraries of TCR beta came from three nested multiplex PCR rounds with slightly modified ARM-PCR. A C-beta reverse primer was combined with TRBV1-TRBV30 forward primers in the first two PCR rounds, and each round had 10 cycles. From the multiplex PCR reads, TCRdb called clonotypes with MiXCR, one entry per CDR3 protein. The top ten hold around 19% of the sample, which has tens of thousands of distinct CDR3 sequences, approximately 70% seen once.

RNA and DNA were co-extracted from around 18-30 mg of unsorted bulk tissue. The sample comes from a study of tumor-infiltrating lymphocytes in primary liver carcinoma. The sequencing sample was made of liver tumor tissue from sampling region 1. Noted subset: tumor region T1, superior pole. The J gene is TRBJ2-3, the V gene TRBV6-6; the D call in the table, TRBD1, was not verified against the DNA. The source is a man aged 40-49 years with primary liver carcinoma and hepatitis B virus infection. The CDR3 loop reads CASSSPSGDTQYL.